This T cell receptor beta chain was identified during a study of T cells in Graves' hyperthyroidism and ophthalmopathy. Whole-study results and caveats: Through a model of 13 V-J features, ophthalmopathy was separated from stable hyperthyroidism. Most thyroid clonotypes that were expanded above 0.001 also turned up in blood. It was a median approximately six months before onset that the model predicted ophthalmopathy.

The CDR3 runs 14 residues. Germline lookup yields CDR1 MNHEY and CDR2 SVGAGI. V trimming: 6 bases; J trimming: 2 bases; junction bases outside the gene matches: 5. There were TCR beta CDR3 regions amplified from RNA transcripts. TCR CDR3 regions were first amplified by RT-PCR with HTBI primers. TCRdb analysed the multiplex PCR reads with MiXCR anew, one entry per CDR3 protein. The table lists hundreds of thousands of distinct CDR3 sequences, about 45% of them singletons. Worth noting for this clonotype: Its cognate antigen is unknown.

Sequencing was carried out using peripheral blood or thyroid tissue (not recorded which). The genes are TRBV6-5 and TRBJ2-5, with TRBD1 matching 8 bases. The sequence was collected from an adult man with Graves' disease, either hyperthyroidism or ophthalmopathy (not recorded which). The CDR3 protein is CASRPGQVQETQYF. The DNA of the CDR3 is TGTGCCAGCAGACCGGGACAGGTTCAAGAGACCCAGTACTTC.